The T cell receptor beta chain under discussion was sequenced for a study of tumor-infiltrating lymphocytes in localized non-small cell lung cancer. In the case of this clone: Its target is unknown.

Points from the study as a whole: Tumors had more T cell infiltration than uninvolved lung, per TCRbeta sequencing and CD3 counts.

The germline V gene encodes CDR1 PRHDT and CDR2 FYEKMQ (reference sequence). The CDR3 is 15 residues long. Trimming left V 2 bases short and J 2 bases short, with 10 bases between. Clones were sequenced by immunoSEQ multiplex PCR, and TCRdb holds only the in-frame ones, with some missing. The data contain approximately 12,000 clones, about 84% of them seen just once; the ten biggest clones take up roughly an eighth. Sequenced input: uninvolved lung tissue not adjacent to the tumor. The chain combines TRBV13 with TRBJ2-4; D might be TRBD1 (5 bases). The clonotype originates from a human donor with non-small cell lung cancer. CDR3 coding DNA: TGTGCCAGCAGCTTAAGAACAGGAACCAAAAACATTCAGTACTTC. Translating gives CASSLRTGTKNIQYF.